This entry features one T cell receptor beta chain sequence. Antigen specificity is unknown. This specimen belongs to a study of T cells in Graves' hyperthyroidism and ophthalmopathy. Overall study findings and caveats: The model forecast ophthalmopathy, anticipating it by a median about six months before onset.

Exclusion of patients followed from uncontrolled infection, other autoimmune disease, pregnancy or lactation. The investigators amplified TCR beta CDR3 regions from RNA transcripts. Researchers ran a first-round RT-PCR on the TCR CDR3 using the HTBI primer set. TCRdb re-called the multiplex PCR reads with MiXCR, one entry per CDR3 protein. The sample has roughly 180,000 distinct CDR3 sequences; 9.4% are singletons. The ends were cut back, 2 bases at V and 4 bases at J, with 9 bases in the middle. The CDR3 consists of 13 residues. Germline CDR1 is SGHNT and CDR2 is YYREEE (reference sequence). V and J are TRBV5-4 and TRBJ1-1; D gene ambiguous. Specimen: blood. This TCR derives from a woman aged 18-29 years with Graves' hyperthyroidism that later progressed to Graves' ophthalmopathy. CDR3 residues: CASSLPELTEAFF. The CDR3 DNA follows: TGTGCCAGCAGCTTACCGGAGCTCACTGAAGCTTTCTTT.